The 27 T cell receptor beta chains presented below share a single source sample, sequenced in a study of T cell responses to AZD1222 COVID-19 vaccine. Sequencing used immunoSEQ multiplex PCR; TCRdb keeps in-frame clones, though not all of them. The data show about 100,000 clones, with 88% seen just once and about 1.8% held by the top ten. This specimen consisted of peripheral blood, obtained on day 0 of AZD1222 vaccination. Receptor source: an adult in good health.

The chain couples TRBV28 to TRBJ2-3, with D unresolved. This CDR3 has 13 residues. CDR1 is MDHEN, CDR2 SYDVKM, per germline. Between the trimmed V and J ends, which lost 6 bases and 0 bases, there was a span of 7 bases. The DNA for the CDR3 is TGTGCCAGCAGCCCCCCTAGCACAGATACGCAGTATTTT. This gives the protein CASSPPSTDTQYF.

The chain uses TRBV6-2 or TRBV6-3 and TRBJ2-7; maybe TRBD2 (6 bases). V gave up 2 bases and J gave up 5 bases, with 16 bases separating them. The CDR3 covers 15 residues. Germline values: CDR1 MNHEY, CDR2 SVGEGT. The CDR3 loop reads CASSYVNRREDEQYF. The CDR3 DNA reads as TGTGCCAGCAGTTACGTCAATCGGAGGGAGGACGAGCAGTACTTC.

The chain couples TRBV5-1 to TRBJ1-4, with 10 bases matching TRBD1. CDR3 length equals 17 residues. V lost 2 bases and J lost 4; bases outside the gene matches: 8. Germline CDR1 SGHRS, CDR2 YFSETQ. The CDR3 sequence is CASSFGVGQGVNEKLFF. CDR3 sequence (DNA): TGCGCCAGCAGCTTTGGTGTAGGACAGGGGGTTAATGAAAAACTGTTTTTT. The full variable domain, completed using reference TRBV5-1 and TRBJ1-4, is KAGVTQTPRYLIKTRGQQVTLSCSPISGHRSVSWYQQTPGQGLQFLFEYFSETQRNKGNFPGRFSGRQFSNSRSEMNVSTLELGDSALYLCASSFGVGQGVNEKLFFGSGTQLSVL.

This chain uses TRBV28 with TRBJ1-5, with D unclear. V was cut by 4 bases and J by 12 bases, with 10 bases left in between. CDR1 is MDHEN and CDR2 is SYDVKM in the germline V gene. There are 11 residues in the CDR3. The CDR3 region has the DNA TGTGCCAGCAGTTCCCCTGGCGGCCAGCATTTT. Its translation: CASSSPGGQHF.

The chain links TRBV5-4 to TRBJ2-7; D gene ambiguous. The germline V and J ends were trimmed by 2 bases and 0 bases, with 12 bases remaining between them. The CDR3 consists of 15 residues. Germline CDR1 SGHNT, CDR2 YYREEE (reference sequence). CDR3 amino acids: CASSLWSVGSYEQYF. The CDR3 DNA reads as TGTGCCAGCAGCTTATGGTCAGTGGGCTCCTACGAGCAGTACTTC.

This clone was detected only a few times. This rearrangement joins TRBV18 to TRBJ1-2; 8 bases align to TRBD1. Losses at the gene ends were 3 bases for V and 7 bases for J; bases not matched to a gene: 10. Germline V lookup: CDR1 KGHSH, CDR2 LQKENI. This CDR3 is built from 15 residues. This CDR3 reads CASSPSIGQGAGYTF. CDR3 nucleotides: TGTGCCAGCTCACCCTCGATTGGACAGGGAGCTGGCTACACCTTC.

This clone was observed a single time. This chain uses TRBV5-1 with TRBJ2-1; unclear D gene. The CDR3 consists of 14 residues. V lost 1 base, J lost 9 bases, and 14 bases lay in between. Germline V gene data show CDR1 as SGHRS and CDR2 as YFSETQ. The CDR3: CASSLSRELAEQFF. In nucleotides, the CDR3 is TGCGCCAGCAGCTTGAGCCGCGAGCTTGCTGAGCAGTTCTTC.

This chain links TRBV12-3 or TRBV12-4 with TRBJ2-3; 8 nucleotides agree with TRBD2. The CDR3 covers 13 residues. V dropped 7 bases and J dropped 4; count of bases not matched to a gene: 4. DNA of the CDR3: TGTGCCAGCAACGGCGGGAGGTCAGATACGCAGTATTTT. Translation: CASNGGRSDTQYF.

The chain is built from TRBV28 and TRBJ1-5; D possibly corresponds to TRBD1 (5 bases). The CDR3 sequence is 14 residues long. Trimming pared 2 bases from V and 5 bases from J, leaving 10 bases between. The germline V gene encodes CDR1 MDHEN and CDR2 SYDVKM. The CDR3 DNA is TGTGCCAGCAGTTTAAGGGGAAAGGATCAGCCCCAGCATTTT. This gives the protein CASSLRGKDQPQHF.

The chain couples TRBV19 to TRBJ2-7, with D perhaps matching TRBD1 (6 bases). This CDR3 spans 13 amino acids. Germline lookup yields CDR1 LNHDA and CDR2 SQIVND (reference sequence). With 4 bases removed from V and 3 bases from J, the gap between germline ends came to 10 bases. The CDR3 region is CASSTDRSYEQYF. The DNA of the CDR3 is TGTGCCAGTAGTACAGACAGGAGCTACGAGCAGTACTTC.

This chain links TRBV5-6 with TRBJ2-1; D might be TRBD2 (5 bases). This CDR3 is 17 amino acids long. The germline CDR1 and CDR2 sequences are SGHDT and YYEEEE. V shed 0 bases and J shed 0 bases, with 13 bases lying between them. In DNA, the CDR3 is TGTGCCAGCAGCTTGGGAGGAGCGGTTAGCTCCTACAATGAGCAGTTCTTC. It codes for CASSLGGAVSSYNEQFF.

The rearrangement links TRBV3-1 (or the pseudogene TRBV3-2) to TRBJ1-1; D not resolved. CDR3 size: 16 residues. V was trimmed by 0 bases and J by 2 bases, leaving 13 bases between them. CDR1 is LGHDT and CDR2 is YNNKEL in the germline V gene (reference sequence). CDR3 sequence: CASSQDHGGPNTEAFF. DNA of the CDR3: TGTGCCAGCAGCCAAGACCATGGAGGGCCCAACACTGAAGCTTTCTTT.

The chain employs TRBV27 and TRBJ1-1; possibly TRBD1 for D (5 bases). Deletions cut 4 bases from V and 1 base from J, with 7 bases between. This CDR3 contains 13 residues. Germline assignment: CDR1 MNHEY and CDR2 SMNVEV (reference sequence). CDR3 sequence reads: CASSYRQNTEAFF. The CDR3 coding sequence is TGTGCCAGCAGTTACAGGCAGAACACTGAAGCTTTCTTT.

J is TRBJ2-1 and V is TRBV4-3; a weak D match, TRBD1 (6 bases). V lost 0 bases and J lost 6, with 15 bases in between. This CDR3 contains 16 residues. Germline lookup yields CDR1 LGHNA and CDR2 YSLEER. The CDR3 DNA follows: TGCGCCAGCAGCCAAGATCAGGGGTTCTCCGTCAATGAGCAGTTCTTC. It specifies CASSQDQGFSVNEQFF.

The chain couples TRBV7-9 to TRBJ2-5, with 8 bases fitting TRBD2. The J segment lost 4 bases and the V segment lost 3 bases, leaving 16 bases of the junction unmatched. This CDR3 region has 18 residues. Germline V lookup: CDR1 SEHNR, CDR2 FQNEAQ (reference sequence). Here the CDR3 DNA reads TGTGCCAGCAGCTTCATCGGGAGGGCCAAGATTGGGGGAGAGACCCAGTACTTC. Translating gives CASSFIGRAKIGGETQYF.

The J gene is TRBJ2-7, the V gene TRBV28; perhaps TRBD2 as D (6 bases). With 1 base removed from V and 4 bases from J, the gap between germline ends came to 17 bases. This CDR3 is 16 amino acids long. Germline V lookup: CDR1 MDHEN, CDR2 SYDVKM. The CDR3 loop reads CASSLLGQMGGYEQYF. The CDR3 nucleotides are TGTGCCAGCAGTTTATTGGGGCAGATGGGGGGTTACGAGCAGTACTTC.

The rearrangement links TRBV29-1 to TRBJ2-7, with 9 bases aligning to TRBD1. V dropped 7 bases and J dropped 3; count of bases not matched to a gene: 4. Per germline, CDR1 SQVTM and CDR2 ANQGSEA. The CDR3 totals 12 residues. The DNA for the CDR3 is TGCAGCGCTGAGGGACAGGGCTACGAGCAGTACTTC. Protein sequence: CSAEGQGYEQYF.

This clone occurred once. This sequence joins TRBV11-3 and TRBJ2-1, with TRBD2 matching 8 bases. There are 20 residues in the CDR3. The germline V gene has CDR1 SGHNT and CDR2 YENEEA. With 4 bases clipped from V and 1 base from J, the junction kept 18 bases outside the gene matches. In nucleotides, the CDR3 is TGTGCCAGCAGCTCCCGGGGAGCGGGAGACCGGCGGGGGTCCTACAATGAGCAGTTCTTC. This codes for CASSSRGAGDRRGSYNEQFF.

V gene TRBV19 combines with J gene TRBJ1-1, with unresolved D. The CDR3 covers 13 residues. Germline V gene sequence: CDR1 LNHDA, CDR2 SQIVND (reference sequence). V was trimmed by 5 bases and J by 0 bases, leaving 7 bases between them. As DNA, the CDR3 is TGTGCCAGTAGTGGGATGATGAACACTGAAGCTTTCTTT. It yields the protein CASSGMMNTEAFF.

The rearrangement uses TRBV9 and TRBJ1-1; tentatively, D is TRBD1 (5 bases). The CDR3 spans 14 residues. Germline-derived CDR1 and CDR2 are SGDLS and YYNGEE. Trimming pared 2 bases from V and 1 base from J, leaving 9 bases between. As DNA, the CDR3 is TGTGCCAGCAGCGTTGGACACCCGAACACTGAAGCTTTCTTT. Protein sequence: CASSVGHPNTEAFF.

The chain employs TRBV5-1 and TRBJ2-1; tentative D call: TRBD2 (5 bases). There are 15 residues in the CDR3. The V gene's germline CDR1 is SGHRS and CDR2 YFSETQ. The V gene lost 4 bases and the J gene lost 5 bases, with 16 bases spanning the gap. CDR3 amino acids: CASSLAPLGDNEQFF. CDR3 in DNA: TGCGCCAGCAGCCTAGCTCCGCTGGGAGACAATGAGCAGTTCTTC.

This rearrangement joins TRBV28 to TRBJ1-6, with 7 positions matching TRBD1. The CDR3 spans 18 residues. With V trimmed by 6 bases and J by 10 bases, 21 bases remained unmatched. Looked up from germline, CDR1 is MDHEN and CDR2 is SYDVKM. The CDR3 DNA follows: TGTGCCAGCAGACGCGTGGGACAGAGAGGGGTAGTGGGCTCACCCCTCCACTTT. Amino acid sequence: CASRRVGQRGVVGSPLHF.

V and J are TRBV6-5 and TRBJ2-1; TRBD2 matches 9 bases. Looked up from germline, CDR1 is MNHEY and CDR2 is SVGAGI. The V segment lost 10 bases and the J segment 0 bases; nucleotides outside the gene matches: 4. The CDR3 loop spans 14 amino acids. Here the CDR3 DNA reads TGTGCCACCATTAGCGGGAGCTCCTACAATGAGCAGTTCTTC. Translating gives CATISGSSYNEQFF.

Concerning this clone itself: It is unclear where the CDR3 begins or ends on the DNA, so no DNA is shown, and the CDR3 is as TCRdb lists it. The gene calls are TRBV6-2 or TRBV6-3 and TRBJ1-6. The CDR3 is 13 residues long, ends included. Germline loops: CDR1 MNHEY, CDR2 SVGEGT. The CDR3 protein is CASSSSVPDRLHF.

This clone was observed a few times. V usage is TRBV4-1 and J usage is TRBJ1-6; 9 bases align to TRBD1. CDR1 MGHRA and CDR2 YSYEKL come from the germline V gene. V shed 0 bases, J shed 6 bases, and the junction held 15 bases outside the gene matches. The CDR3 runs 20 residues. CDR3 in DNA: TGCGCCAGCAGCCAAGATGGCCCCGACAGGGGGGCGGCACCTAATTCACCCCTCCACTTT. Translation gives CASSQDGPDRGAAPNSPLHF.

In DNA, the CDR3 is TGTGCCACCAGCGAAGCTGCCGCATATGAAGCTTTCTTT. Amino acid sequence: CATSEAAAYEAFF. This chain connects TRBV15 to TRBJ1-1; no clear D. V lost 5 bases to trimming and J lost 7 bases, with 14 bases between them. CDR1 and CDR2 from the germline V gene are LNHNV and YYDKDF (reference sequence). The CDR3 is 13 amino acids.

The DNA of the CDR3 is TGTGCCCTCAGCAAGGGTTTGGGCACTGAAGCTTTCTTT. Translating gives CALSKGLGTEAFF. The V gene is TRBV30, the J gene TRBJ1-1; D unclear. The CDR3 has 13 residues. Trimming stripped 8 bases from V and 4 bases from J, with 17 bases between. Germline CDR1 and CDR2: GTSNPN and SVGIG (reference sequence).